The clone carrying this TCR beta chain was seen many times. The antigen is unknown. Libraries of bulk TCR were made by previously described methods (with listed TCR primers). Using its own MiXCR run on the PCR reads, TCRdb lists one record per CDR3 protein. The sample holds tens of thousands of distinct CDR3 sequences, roughly 23% seen once. This sample was taken from a study of molecular identifiers for immune sequencing clone quantification. Study results and limitations: Spike-in Jurkat TCR RNA from a single cell reportedly registered among 950,000 or so naive cells.

In the sort, naive CD8 T cells were defined as CD8+CD4-CCR7+CD45RA+. The V end was cut by 1 base, the J end by 4 bases, with 8 bases between. CDR1 and CDR2 from the germline V gene are MGHRA and YSYEKL. The CDR3 is 13 residues long. The gene calls are TRBV4-1 and TRBJ2-7, with unresolved D. The specimen sequenced was naive CD8+ T cells from blood, with Jurkat cell RNA spiked in. Stated subset: FACS-sorted CD8+CD4-CCR7+CD45RA+ naive T cells. The clonotype was recovered from a human donor in good health. Some libraries in this study had Jurkat cell RNA spiked in. CDR3 nucleotide sequence: TGCGCCAGCAGCCAAGGGGTGGATTACGAGCAGTACTTC. It translates to CASSQGVDYEQYF.